The sequence of this T cell receptor beta chain was determined in a study of cytomegalovirus exposure and HLA in healthy donors. Whole-study results and caveats: Most TCR sequences showed up rarely, but some public TCRs showed up in many donors. Accurate predictions that matched the HLA-A and HLA-B alleles of most subjects were reportedly made from TCR beta sequences. Earlier analysis yielded a pattern in which most TCR beta V segments were productive about 87% or about 30% of the time. Compared with the approximately 670-donor mean, an Asian-associated ancestry cluster reportedly had fewer N-insertions, according to a later analysis.

The PCR ran on 60 Vbeta and 13 Jbeta primers. Assay used: immunoSEQ multiplex PCR; TCRdb lists only in-frame clones, some missing. The sample has under 250,000 clones, 79% seen once; the top ten hold around 4.3%. V was pared by 3 bases and J by 7 bases, with 4 bases of the junction left unmatched. Germline lookup yields CDR1 SGHNT and CDR2 YYREEE (reference sequence). The CDR3 is 12 amino acids. This clone occurred many times. The target antigen is unknown. The sample comprised PBMCs. This sequence originates from a woman younger than 45 in good health and CMV-seropositive. The gene calls are TRBV5-4 and TRBJ2-7, with 7 bases fitting TRBD1. CDR3: CASSWTGNEQYF. CDR3 nucleotide sequence: TGTGCCAGCAGCTGGACAGGCAATGAGCAGTACTTC.